This TCR beta chain was sequenced in a study of T cell repertoires in cytomegalovirus infection. As for the study in general: An indication of both CMV infection and matching HLA type came from public TCR beta signatures.

MiXCR, run by TCRdb on the reads, gives a single entry per CDR3 protein. The data contain around 320,000 distinct CDR3 sequences, more than 8% of them singletons. In its sample, this clonotype was seen a few times. The antigen is not known. Notes on the study in general: Dominating the ex vivo response were TCR beta clonotypes that were CMV-specific and HLA-C-restricted. Individuals carrying CMV plus the relevant HLA were identified by cumulative frequency of public TCR beta families.

V shed 3 bases and J 5 bases; nucleotides not matched to a gene: 6. CDR3 length equals 14 residues. Germline CDR1 reads SGHTA; CDR2 reads FQGNSA. The chain combines TRBV7-2 with TRBJ2-5; 7 nucleotides align to TRBD2. This receptor was obtained from a human donor in good health (CMV status not recorded). Some clones in this sample may be carry-over from other donors' samples. Sample: PBMCs. The chain's CDR3 is CASSFEVGGETQYF. The DNA for the CDR3 is TGTGCCAGCAGCTTCGAGGTGGGGGGGGAGACCCAGTACTTC.